Below are 14 T cell receptor beta chains sequenced from a single sample in a study of human T cells and chemical hapten exposure. The time point is: pre-sensitization, week 0. Treatment noted: therapeutic diphenylcyclopropenone sensitization with weekly scalp DPC. TCRdb reprocessed the RACE reads via MiXCR and lists one record per CDR3 protein. The sample contains approximately 180,000 distinct CDR3 sequences, nearly 30% of which appear only once. Specimen: whole blood, collected in connection with sensitization to the hapten diphenylcyclopropenone (DPC). The receptors come from a woman in her 30s with alopecia areata. Some clones in this sample may be carry-over from other donors' samples.

This clonotype was observed a handful of times. V gene TRBV4-2 combines with J gene TRBJ2-4; maybe TRBD2 (6 bases). This CDR3 is 14 amino acids long. Trimming shortened V by 4 bases and J by 7 bases, and 14 bases separated the two germline ends. Germline V gene sequence: CDR1 LGHNA, CDR2 YNFKEQ. CDR3 loop: CASSRDAGRNIQYF. CDR3 coding DNA: TGTGCCAGCAGCCGCGATGCGGGACGGAACATTCAGTACTTC.

This chain uses TRBV28 with TRBJ2-5; the D gene is possibly TRBD1 (5 bases). V lost 4 bases and J 5 bases, leaving 11 bases between the germline ends. CDR1 MDHEN and CDR2 SYDVKM come from the germline V gene. This CDR3 is 13 amino acids long. This CDR3 reads CASSSGWSETQYF. Here the CDR3 DNA reads TGTGCCAGCAGTTCAGGGTGGTCGGAGACCCAGTACTTC.

This clonotype was picked up many times. The chain carries TRBV25-1 and TRBJ2-5; 10 nucleotides align to TRBD2. The V gene's germline CDR1 is MGHDK and CDR2 SYGVNS. The CDR3 is 17 residues long. Trimming at V came to 5 bases and at J to 3 bases, leaving 12 bases not matched to a gene. CDR3: CASSPRPSLAGEETQYF. CDR3 DNA: TGTGCCAGCAGTCCCCGACCATCGCTAGCGGGGGAAGAGACCCAGTACTTC. Full variable domain (outside the CDR3, taken from reference TRBV25-1 and TRBJ2-5): EADIYQTPRYLVIGTGKKITLECSQTMGHDKMYWYQQDPGMELHLIHYSYGVNSTEKGDLSSESTVSRIRTEHFPLTLESARPSHTSQYLCASSPRPSLAGEETQYFGPGTRLLVL.

DNA of the CDR3: TGTGCCTCCAAGCTGACTTCTAACTATGGCTACACCTTC. This sequence encodes CASKLTSNYGYTF. The chain has TRBV2 and TRBJ1-2; D not resolved. With 11 bases removed from V and 0 bases from J, the gap between germline ends came to 13 bases. This CDR3 region has 13 residues. Germline V CDR1 and CDR2: SNHLY, FYNNEI.

In this sample, this clonotype turned up a few times. The rearrangement links TRBV5-1 to TRBJ1-1, with 8 nucleotides matching TRBD1. The CDR3 runs to 11 residues. With V trimmed by 5 bases and J by 11 bases, 5 bases remained unmatched. Germline CDR1 SGHRS, CDR2 YFSETQ. The CDR3: CASRRTGMAFF. DNA of the CDR3: TGCGCCAGCAGGCGGACAGGGATGGCTTTCTTT.

This clonotype was found a few times. The chain couples TRBV29-1 to TRBJ2-7; D possibly corresponds to TRBD1 (5 bases). V lost 3 bases and J 7 bases, leaving 13 bases between the germline ends. Germline V gives CDR1 SQVTM, CDR2 ANQGSEA. This CDR3 has 12 residues. CDR3 loop: CSVEIGAREQYF. The CDR3 DNA sequence: TGCAGCGTTGAGATAGGGGCAAGGGAGCAGTACTTC.

Notes on this clonotype: This may come from a read error, since a much larger clone is one base off. The CDR3 here is CSVVLYNEQFF. The CDR3 coding sequence is TGCAGCGTTGTACTCTACAATGAGCAGTTCTTC. The V call is TRBV29-1, the J call TRBJ2-1; D is unresolved. CDR3 size: 11 residues. Germline CDR1 SQVTM, CDR2 ANQGSEA. The V gene lost 4 bases and the J gene lost 3 bases, with 4 bases spanning the gap.

There are a few counts of this clonotype. CDR3 DNA: TGTGCCAGCAGCCCCATCTTCCGGGAGAGAGAGACCCAGTACTTC. Protein: CASSPIFRERETQYF. This chain connects TRBV11-2 to TRBJ2-5; D possibly corresponds to TRBD2 (6 bases). From germline, CDR1 is SGHAT and CDR2 FQNNGV. Between the trimmed V and J ends, which lost 5 bases and 4 bases, there was a span of 17 bases. This CDR3 contains 15 residues.

This clonotype was found a few times. The chain links TRBV29-1 to TRBJ1-2; D not certain. V dropped 7 bases and J dropped 0 bases, with 15 bases sitting between them. There are 14 residues in the CDR3. Germline lookup yields CDR1 SQVTM and CDR2 ANQGSEA. This CDR3 is CSAVARYPNYGYTF. The DNA of the CDR3 is TGCAGCGCCGTGGCCCGCTACCCTAACTATGGCTACACCTTC.

In its sample, this clonotype was seen a few times. The V call is TRBV4-3, the J call TRBJ2-1; D remains ambiguous. Germline V lookup: CDR1 LGHNA, CDR2 YSLEER. The V and J ends lost 0 bases and 3 bases respectively, with 12 bases between them. The CDR3 has 16 residues. CDR3 residues: CASSQDFRSVYNEQFF. DNA of the CDR3: TGCGCCAGCAGCCAAGATTTTAGAAGTGTCTACAATGAGCAGTTCTTC.

The rearrangement links TRBV5-1 to TRBJ1-2; D might be TRBD1 (5 bases). Trimming took off 1 base at V and 4 bases at J, with 14 bases between the two ends. This CDR3 has 15 residues. Germline lookup yields CDR1 SGHRS and CDR2 YFSETQ. This CDR3 reads CASSLRGTGSYGYTF. In nucleotides, the CDR3 is TGCGCCAGCAGCTTGAGAGGGACGGGCTCCTATGGCTACACCTTC.

This chain joins TRBV28 and TRBJ2-7; TRBD1 matches 10 bases. The CDR3 is made up of 15 amino acids. Per the germline V gene, CDR1 is MDHEN and CDR2 is SYDVKM. The ends lost 5 bases at V and 6 bases at J; junction bases unmatched: 10. CDR3 in DNA: TGTGCCAGCAGTCCCTCCGGGACAGGGGCAGTCGAGCAGTACTTC. Its translation: CASSPSGTGAVEQYF.

This clonotype appeared a few times. V usage is TRBV29-1 and J usage is TRBJ1-2; D possibly corresponds to TRBD1 (5 bases). V lost 3 bases, J lost 4 bases, and 12 bases lay in between. This CDR3 is 13 amino acids long. Germline values: CDR1 SQVTM, CDR2 ANQGSEA. The CDR3 nucleotides read TGCAGCGTTGAGAAACAGGTCGGCTATGGCTACACCTTC. It yields the protein CSVEKQVGYGYTF.

This clonotype was seen a few times. V is TRBV5-4 and J is TRBJ1-3; 7 positions match TRBD1. Trimming removed 10 bases from V and 3 bases from J; junction bases left unmatched: 4. There are 12 residues in the CDR3. Germline V gene data show CDR1 as SGHNT and CDR2 as YYREEE (reference sequence). The CDR3 sequence is CAVRDSGNTIYF. In nucleotides, the CDR3 is TGTGCCGTCCGGGACAGTGGAAACACCATATATTTT.